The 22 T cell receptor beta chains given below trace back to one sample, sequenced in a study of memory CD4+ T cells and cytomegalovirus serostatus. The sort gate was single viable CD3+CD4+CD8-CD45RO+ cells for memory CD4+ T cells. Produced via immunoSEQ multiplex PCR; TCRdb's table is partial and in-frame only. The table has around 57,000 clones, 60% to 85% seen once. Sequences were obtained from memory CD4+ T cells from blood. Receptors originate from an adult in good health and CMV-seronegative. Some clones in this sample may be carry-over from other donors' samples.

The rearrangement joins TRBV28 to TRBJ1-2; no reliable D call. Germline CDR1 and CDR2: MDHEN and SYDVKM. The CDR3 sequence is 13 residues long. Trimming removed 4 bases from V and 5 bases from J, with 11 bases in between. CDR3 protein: CASSSQTPYGYTF. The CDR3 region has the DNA TGTGCCAGCAGTTCACAAACCCCATATGGCTACACCTTC.

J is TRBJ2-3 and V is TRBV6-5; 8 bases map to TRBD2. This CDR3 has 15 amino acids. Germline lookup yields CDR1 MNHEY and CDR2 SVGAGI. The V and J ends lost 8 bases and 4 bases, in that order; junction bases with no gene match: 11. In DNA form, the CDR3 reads TGTGCCAGCTCGGTTCGGGGGGGCCAGTCAGATACGCAGTATTTT. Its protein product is CASSVRGGQSDTQYF.

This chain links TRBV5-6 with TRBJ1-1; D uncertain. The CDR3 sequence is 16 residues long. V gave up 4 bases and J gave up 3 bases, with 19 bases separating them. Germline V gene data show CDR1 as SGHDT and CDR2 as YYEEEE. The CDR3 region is CASSRRSGPLDTEAFF. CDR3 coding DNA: TGTGCCAGCAGCCGGAGGAGCGGCCCCCTGGACACTGAAGCTTTCTTT.

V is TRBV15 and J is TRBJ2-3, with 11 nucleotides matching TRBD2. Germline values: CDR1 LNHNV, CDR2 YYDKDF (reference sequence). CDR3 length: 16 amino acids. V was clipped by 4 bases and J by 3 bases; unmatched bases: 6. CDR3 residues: CATSTRLAGSTDTQYF. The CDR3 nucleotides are TGTGCCACCAGCACGCGACTAGCGGGATCAACAGATACGCAGTATTTT.

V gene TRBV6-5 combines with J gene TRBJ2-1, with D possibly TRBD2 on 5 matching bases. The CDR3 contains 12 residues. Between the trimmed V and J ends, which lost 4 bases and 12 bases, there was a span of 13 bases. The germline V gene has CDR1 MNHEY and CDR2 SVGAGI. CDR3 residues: CASSSPSRGQFF. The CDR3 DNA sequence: TGTGCCAGCAGTTCCCCCTCCCGGGGGCAGTTCTTC.

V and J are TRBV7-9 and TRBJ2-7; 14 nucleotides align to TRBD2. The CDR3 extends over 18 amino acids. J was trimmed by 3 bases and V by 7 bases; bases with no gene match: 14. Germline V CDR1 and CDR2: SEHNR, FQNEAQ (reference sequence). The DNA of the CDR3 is TGTGCCAGCACCCTTACCCCGGGACTAGCGGGGGTTTTCTACGAGCAGTACTTC. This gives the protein CASTLTPGLAGVFYEQYF.

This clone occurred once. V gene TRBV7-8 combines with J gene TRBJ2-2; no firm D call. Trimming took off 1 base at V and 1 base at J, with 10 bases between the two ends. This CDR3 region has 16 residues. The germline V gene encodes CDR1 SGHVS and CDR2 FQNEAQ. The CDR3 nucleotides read TGTGCCAGCAGCTTAGTACGCGGTCAGAACACCGGGGAGCTGTTTTTT. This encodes CASSLVRGQNTGELFF.

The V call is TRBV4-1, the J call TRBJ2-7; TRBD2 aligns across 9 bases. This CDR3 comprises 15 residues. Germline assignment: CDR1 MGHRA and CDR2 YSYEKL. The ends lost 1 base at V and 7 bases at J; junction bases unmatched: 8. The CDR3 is CASSQAGTSRREQYF. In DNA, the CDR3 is TGCGCCAGCAGCCAAGCCGGGACTAGCCGGAGGGAGCAGTACTTC.

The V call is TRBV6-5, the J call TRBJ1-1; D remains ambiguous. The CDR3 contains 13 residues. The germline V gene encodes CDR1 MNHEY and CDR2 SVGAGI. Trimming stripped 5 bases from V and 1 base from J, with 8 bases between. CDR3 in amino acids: CASSALGNTEAFF. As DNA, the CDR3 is TGTGCCAGCAGTGCTCTCGGGAACACTGAAGCTTTCTTT.

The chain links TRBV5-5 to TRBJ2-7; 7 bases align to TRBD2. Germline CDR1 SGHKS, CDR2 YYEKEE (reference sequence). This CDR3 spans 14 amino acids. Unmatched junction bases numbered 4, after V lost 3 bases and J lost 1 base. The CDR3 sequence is CASSSASGSYEQYF. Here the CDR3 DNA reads TGTGCCAGCAGCTCGGCTAGCGGATCCTACGAGCAGTACTTC. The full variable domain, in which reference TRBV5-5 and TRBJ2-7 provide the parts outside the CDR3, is DAGVTQSPTHLIKTRGQQVTLRCSPISGHKSVSWYQQVLGQGPQFIFQYYEKEERGRGNFPDRFSARQFPNYSSELNVNALLLGDSALYLCASSSASGSYEQYFGPGTRLTVT.

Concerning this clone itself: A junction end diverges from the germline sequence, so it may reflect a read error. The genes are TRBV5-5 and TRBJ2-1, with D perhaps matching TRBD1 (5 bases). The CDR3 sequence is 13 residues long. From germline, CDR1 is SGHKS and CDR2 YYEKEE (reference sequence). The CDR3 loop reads CASSPHLGDEPFF. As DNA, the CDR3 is TGTGCCAGCAGCCCTCATCTAGGGGATGAGCCGTTCTTC.

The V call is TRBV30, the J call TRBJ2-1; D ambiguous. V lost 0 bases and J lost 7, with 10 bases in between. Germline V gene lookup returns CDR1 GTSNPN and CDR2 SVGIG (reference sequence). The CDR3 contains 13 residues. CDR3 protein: CAWSVLGGNEQFF. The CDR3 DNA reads TGTGCCTGGAGTGTTCTCGGTGGAAATGAGCAGTTCTTC.

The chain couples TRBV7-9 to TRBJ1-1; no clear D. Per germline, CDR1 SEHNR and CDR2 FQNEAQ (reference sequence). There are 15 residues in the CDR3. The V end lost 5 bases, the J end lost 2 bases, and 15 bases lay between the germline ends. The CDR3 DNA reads TGTGCCAGCAGCCAGGCTGGGCGTCCTAACACTGAAGCTTTCTTT. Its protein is CASSQAGRPNTEAFF.

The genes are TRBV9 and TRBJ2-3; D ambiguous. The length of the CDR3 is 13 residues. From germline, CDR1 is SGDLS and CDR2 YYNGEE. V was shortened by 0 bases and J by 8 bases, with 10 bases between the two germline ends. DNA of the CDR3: TGTGCCAGCAGCGTAGTTAATGATGGTACGCAGTATTTT. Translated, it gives CASSVVNDGTQYF.

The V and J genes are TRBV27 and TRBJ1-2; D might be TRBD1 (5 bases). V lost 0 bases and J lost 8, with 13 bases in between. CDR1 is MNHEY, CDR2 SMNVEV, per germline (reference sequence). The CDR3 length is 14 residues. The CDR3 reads CASSLSSGAKGYTF. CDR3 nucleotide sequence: TGTGCCAGCAGTTTATCGAGCGGGGCGAAGGGCTACACCTTC.

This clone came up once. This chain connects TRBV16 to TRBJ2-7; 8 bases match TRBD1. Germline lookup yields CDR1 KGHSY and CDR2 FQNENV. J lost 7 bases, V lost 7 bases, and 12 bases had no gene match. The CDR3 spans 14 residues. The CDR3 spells CASTRDLRGREQYF. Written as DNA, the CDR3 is TGTGCCAGCACCCGCGACCTCAGGGGGCGGGAGCAGTACTTC.

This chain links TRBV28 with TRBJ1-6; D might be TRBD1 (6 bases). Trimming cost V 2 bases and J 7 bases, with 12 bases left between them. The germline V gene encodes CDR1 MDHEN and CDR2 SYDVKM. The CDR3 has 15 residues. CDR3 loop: CASSLDQGTNSPLHF. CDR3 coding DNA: TGTGCCAGCAGTTTAGATCAGGGGACGAATTCACCCCTCCACTTT.

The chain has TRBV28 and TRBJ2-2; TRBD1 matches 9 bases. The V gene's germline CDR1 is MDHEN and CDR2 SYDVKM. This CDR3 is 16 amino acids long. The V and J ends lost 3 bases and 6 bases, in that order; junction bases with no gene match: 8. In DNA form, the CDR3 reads TGTGCCAGCAGTTTCATTGGGACAGGGTTTGCCGGGGAGCTGTTTTTT. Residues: CASSFIGTGFAGELFF.

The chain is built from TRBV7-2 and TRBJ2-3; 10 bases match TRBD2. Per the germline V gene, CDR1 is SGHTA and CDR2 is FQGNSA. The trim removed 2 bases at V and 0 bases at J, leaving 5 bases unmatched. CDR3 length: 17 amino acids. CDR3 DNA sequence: TGTGCCAGCAGCTTACAGGCTAGCGGGGGTAGCACAGATACGCAGTATTTT. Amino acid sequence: CASSLQASGGSTDTQYF.

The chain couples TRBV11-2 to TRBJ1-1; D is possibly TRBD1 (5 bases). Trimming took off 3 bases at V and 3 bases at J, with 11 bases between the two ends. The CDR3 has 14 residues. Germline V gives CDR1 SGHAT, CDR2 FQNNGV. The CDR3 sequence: CASSFVAGDTEAFF. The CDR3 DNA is TGTGCCAGCAGCTTTGTGGCGGGGGACACTGAAGCTTTCTTT.

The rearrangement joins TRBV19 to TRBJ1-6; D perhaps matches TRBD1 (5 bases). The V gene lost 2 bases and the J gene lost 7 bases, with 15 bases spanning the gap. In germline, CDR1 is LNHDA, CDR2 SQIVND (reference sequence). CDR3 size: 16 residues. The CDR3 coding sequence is TGTGCCAGTAGTATAACGGGACTTGACTGGAATTCACCCCTCCACTTT. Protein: CASSITGLDWNSPLHF.

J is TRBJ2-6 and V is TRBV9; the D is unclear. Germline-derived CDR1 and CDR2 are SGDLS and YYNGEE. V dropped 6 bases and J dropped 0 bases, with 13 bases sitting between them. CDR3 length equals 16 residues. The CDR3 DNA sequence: TGTGCCAGCACCAACGGACGGAGCTCTGGGGCCAACGTCCTGACTTTC. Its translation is CASTNGRSSGANVLTF.